The next 2 T cell receptor beta chains were all read from a single sample in a study of shared clonotypes between healthy human individuals. Sequenced by immunoSEQ multiplex PCR; TCRdb stores in-frame clones only, minus some. The sample has approximately 470,000 clones, more than 65% seen once. The sequencing input was PBMCs. The receptors were sampled from a woman in her forties in good health. Some clones in this sample may be carry-over from other donors' samples.

J is TRBJ1-5 and V is TRBV30; 9 bases line up with TRBD1. The CDR3 loop spans 15 amino acids. V was clipped by 5 bases and J by 2 bases; unmatched bases: 7. Germline CDR1 and CDR2: GTSNPN and SVGIG (reference sequence). The CDR3 DNA sequence: TGTGCCTGGCAACAGGGGGCTTTAGGCAATCAGCCCCAGCATTTT. Its protein product is CAWQQGALGNQPQHF.

This sequence joins TRBV4-3 and TRBJ1-2; D remains unclear. CDR3 size: 16 residues. The germline gives CDR1 LGHNA, CDR2 YSLEER. V lost 4 bases and J lost 0, with 15 bases in between. CDR3 region: CASSPVLYDTNYGYTF. CDR3 sequence (DNA): TGCGCCAGCAGCCCCGTACTCTACGATACTAACTATGGCTACACCTTC.